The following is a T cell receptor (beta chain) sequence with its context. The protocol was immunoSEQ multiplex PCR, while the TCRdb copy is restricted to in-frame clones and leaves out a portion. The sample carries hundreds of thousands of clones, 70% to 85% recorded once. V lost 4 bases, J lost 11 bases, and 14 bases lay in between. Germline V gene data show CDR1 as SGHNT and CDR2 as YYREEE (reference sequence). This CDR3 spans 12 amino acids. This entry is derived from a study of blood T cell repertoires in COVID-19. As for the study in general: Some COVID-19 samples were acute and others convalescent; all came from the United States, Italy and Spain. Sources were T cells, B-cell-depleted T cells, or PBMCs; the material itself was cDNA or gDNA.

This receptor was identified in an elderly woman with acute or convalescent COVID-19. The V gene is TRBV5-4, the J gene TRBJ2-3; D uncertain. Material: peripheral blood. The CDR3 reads CASSPGRREQYF. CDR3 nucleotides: TGTGCCAGCAGCCCCGGTCGGAGAGAGCAGTATTTT.